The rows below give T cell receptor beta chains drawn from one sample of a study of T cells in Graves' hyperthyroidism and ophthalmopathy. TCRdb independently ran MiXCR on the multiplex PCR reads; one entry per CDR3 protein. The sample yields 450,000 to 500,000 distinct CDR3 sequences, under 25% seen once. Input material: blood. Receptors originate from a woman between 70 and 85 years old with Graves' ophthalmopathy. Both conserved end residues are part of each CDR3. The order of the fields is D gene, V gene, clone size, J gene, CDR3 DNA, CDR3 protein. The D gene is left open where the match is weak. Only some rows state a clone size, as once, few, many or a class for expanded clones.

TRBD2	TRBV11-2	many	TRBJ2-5	TGTGCCAGCAGCTTAGCCCTAGCGGGAGGGATTAGGGAGACCCAGTACTTC	CASSLALAGGIRETQYF
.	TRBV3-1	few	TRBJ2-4	TGTGCCAGCAGCCAAGGCGGCATAGCCAAAAACATTCAGTACTTC	CASSQGGIAKNIQYF
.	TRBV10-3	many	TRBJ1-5	TGTGCCATCAGTGTGAATAGCAATCAGCCCCAGCATTTT	CAISVNSNQPQHF
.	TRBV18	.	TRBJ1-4	TGTGCCAGCACCTGGACGGGGAACGAAAAACTGTTTTTT	CASTWTGNEKLFF
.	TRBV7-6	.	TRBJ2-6	TGTGCCAGCAGCTTCAGCGCCGGGGCCAACGTCCTGACTTTC	CASSFSAGANVLTF
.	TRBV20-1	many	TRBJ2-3	TGCAGTGCTCCCGACTGGGTTACAGATACGCAGTATTTT	CSAPDWVTDTQYF
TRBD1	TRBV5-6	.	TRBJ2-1	TGTGCCAGCAGCCGGGACAGGGGGCTTCGTGAGCAGTTCTTC	CASSRDRGLREQFF
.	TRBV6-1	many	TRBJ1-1	TGTGCCAGCAGTGAATCCCTGACTGAAGCTTTCTTT	CASSESLTEAFF
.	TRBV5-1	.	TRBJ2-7	TGCGCCAGCAGCTCCTGGACCTACTCCTACGAGCAGTACTTC	CASSSWTYSYEQYF
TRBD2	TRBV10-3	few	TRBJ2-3	TGTGCCATCAGTGGAGGGCGGGAGTTGGGAGCTTGGACAGATACGCAGTATTTT	CAISGGRELGAWTDTQYF
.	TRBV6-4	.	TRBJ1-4	TGTGCCAGCAGTTATCCGGGACGGTCGGAAAAACTGTTTTTT	CASSYPGRSEKLFF
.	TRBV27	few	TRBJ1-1	TGTGCCAGCAGCGAGACACGGAACACTGAAGCTTTCTTT	CASSETRNTEAFF
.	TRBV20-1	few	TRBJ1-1	TGCAGTGCTATCTTCCATGGGGGCTCGAACACTGAAGCTTTCTTT	CSAIFHGGSNTEAFF
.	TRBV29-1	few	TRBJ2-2	TGCAGCGTTGAATTGGGGGTCTCGAACACCGGGGAGCTGTTTTTT	CSVELGVSNTGELFF
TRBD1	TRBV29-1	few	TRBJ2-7	TGCAGCGTTGTTGCAGGGGGCAATAAGTACGAGCAGTACTTC	CSVVAGGNKYEQYF
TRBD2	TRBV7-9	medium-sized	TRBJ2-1	TGTGCCAGCAGCTTAGCGGGACTAGCGGAATACAATGAGCAGTTCTTC	CASSLAGLAEYNEQFF
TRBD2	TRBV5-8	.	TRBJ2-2	TGTGCCAGCAGCTTACTAGCGGGAGGAAGCGCCGGGGAGCTGTTTTTT	CASSLLAGGSAGELFF
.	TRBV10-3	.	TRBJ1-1	TGTGCCATCAGTGAGCCGCGGGCAAGCACTGAAGCTTTCTTT	CAISEPRASTEAFF
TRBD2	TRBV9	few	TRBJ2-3	TGTGCCAGCAGCGCTAGCGGGAGGGGCACAGATACGCAGTATTTT	CASSASGRGTDTQYF
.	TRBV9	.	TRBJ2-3	TGCGCCAGCAGCCGTGTGGTAGGGGTCACCGGCACAGATACGCAGTATTTT	CASSRVVGVTGTDTQYF
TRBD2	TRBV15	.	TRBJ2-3	TGTGCCACCAGCGTCCAAGCGGGACCCACAGATACGCAGTATTTT	CATSVQAGPTDTQYF
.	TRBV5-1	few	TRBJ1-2	TGCGCCAGCAGCCCCGGGACAACTAACTATGGCTACACCTTC	CASSPGTTNYGYTF
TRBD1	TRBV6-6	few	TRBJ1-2	TGTGCCAGCAGTTACTCGACAGGGATCTATGGCTACACCTTC	CASSYSTGIYGYTF
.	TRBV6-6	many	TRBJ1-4	TGTGCCAGCAGTTCCGGACGGGTTGAAAAACTGTTTTTT	CASSSGRVEKLFF
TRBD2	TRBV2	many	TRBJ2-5	TGTGCCAGCGATAGCGGGAGGGGTTTGGAGACCCAGTACTTC	CASDSGRGLETQYF
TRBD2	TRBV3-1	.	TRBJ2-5	TGTGCCAGCAGCCAAGGGCGGGAGGGTCCGGGGACCCAGTACTTC	CASSQGREGPGTQYF
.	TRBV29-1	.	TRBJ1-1	TGCAGCGTTGAGATATTGGAAAACACTGAAGCTTTCTTT	CSVEILENTEAFF
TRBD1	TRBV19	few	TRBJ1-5	TGTGCCAGTAGTCTCAGACAGGGGGCGAGCAATCAGCCCCAGCATTTT	CASSLRQGASNQPQHF
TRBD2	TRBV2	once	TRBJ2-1	TGTGCCAGTCGACTAGCGGGAGGAGAGGATGAGCAGTTCTTC	CASRLAGGEDEQFF
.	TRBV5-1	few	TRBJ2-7	TGCGCCAGCAGCCCCGGGAACCGGGCCGCCTACGAGCAGTACTTC	CASSPGNRAAYEQYF
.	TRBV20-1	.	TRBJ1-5	TGCAGTGCTAAGCGGGCGGAAGTGGGTCAGCCCCAGCATTTT	CSAKRAEVGQPQHF
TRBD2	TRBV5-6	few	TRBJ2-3	TGTGCCAGCAGCTTGGTCGCGGGAGGGGCGGATACGCAGTATTTT	CASSLVAGGADTQYF
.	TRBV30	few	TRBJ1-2	TGTGCCTGGAGTAGGCAGTCCGGCTACACCTTC	CAWSRQSGYTF
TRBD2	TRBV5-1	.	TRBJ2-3	TGCGCCAGCAGCTTTACCTCCGGGAGGGCCTATAGCACAGATACGCAGTATTTT	CASSFTSGRAYSTDTQYF
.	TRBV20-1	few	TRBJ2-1	TGCAGTGCTAGAGATCCAGGTAGACAAAGGTACAATGAGCAGTTCTTC	CSARDPGRQRYNEQFF
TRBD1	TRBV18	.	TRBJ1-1	TGTGCCAGCTCAGCTCGGACAGGGGGGTCGAAGACTGAAGCTTTCTTT	CASSARTGGSKTEAFF
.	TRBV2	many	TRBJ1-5	TGTGCCAGCAGCGAAGAAGGGTATCAGCCCCAGCATTTT	CASSEEGYQPQHF
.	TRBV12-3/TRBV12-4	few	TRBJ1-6	TGTGCCAGTGGGCCGGACTATAATTCACCCCTCCACTTT	CASGPDYNSPLHF
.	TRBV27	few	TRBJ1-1	TGTGCCAGCAGTGATTGGGGGGCTGAAGCTTTCTTT	CASSDWGAEAFF
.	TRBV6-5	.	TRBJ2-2	TGTGCCACCAGGTGGACAGACTCGAACACCGGGGAGCTGTTTTTT	CATRWTDSNTGELFF
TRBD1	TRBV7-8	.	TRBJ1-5	TGTGCCAGCAGCTCGAACGCCGGGACAGGGGGGATAGCCCAGCATTTT	CASSSNAGTGGIAQHF
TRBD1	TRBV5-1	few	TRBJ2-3	TGCGCCAGCAGCTTGGTGGACAGGGGGCGTGATACGCAGTATTTT	CASSLVDRGRDTQYF
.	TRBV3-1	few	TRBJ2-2	TGTGCCAGCAGCCGCCGACTAGTGAACACCGGGGAGCTGTTTTTT	CASSRRLVNTGELFF